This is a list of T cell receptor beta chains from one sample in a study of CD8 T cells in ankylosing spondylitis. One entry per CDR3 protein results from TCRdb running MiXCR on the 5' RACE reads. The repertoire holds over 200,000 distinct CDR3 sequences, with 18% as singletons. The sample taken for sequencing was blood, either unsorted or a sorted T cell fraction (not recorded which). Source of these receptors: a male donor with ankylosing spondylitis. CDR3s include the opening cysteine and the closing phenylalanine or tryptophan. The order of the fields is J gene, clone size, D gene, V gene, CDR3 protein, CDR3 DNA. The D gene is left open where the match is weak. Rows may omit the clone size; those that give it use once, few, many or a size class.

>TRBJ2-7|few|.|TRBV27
CASSTTGSAYEQYF
TGTGCCAGCAGCACGACAGGCTCGGCCTACGAGCAGTACTTC
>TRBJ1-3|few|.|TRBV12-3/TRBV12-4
CASSGNTIYF
TGTGCCAGCAGCGGAAACACCATATATTTT
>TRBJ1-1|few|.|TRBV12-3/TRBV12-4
CASSLNPSTEAFF
TGTGCCAGCAGTTTAAACCCCTCTACTGAAGCTTTCTTT
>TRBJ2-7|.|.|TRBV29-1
CSVYGGSYEQYF
TGCAGCGTTTACGGGGGTTCCTACGAGCAGTACTTC
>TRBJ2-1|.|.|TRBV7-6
CASSFGGVSYNEQFF
TGTGCCAGCAGCTTCGGTGGGGTTTCCTACAATGAGCAGTTCTTC
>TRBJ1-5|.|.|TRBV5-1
CASSLDLGRGQPQHF
TGCGCCAGCAGCTTGGATCTGGGTCGGGGACAGCCCCAGCATTTT
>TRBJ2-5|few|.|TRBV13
CASSSPHEGEETQYF
TGTGCCAGCAGCTCGCCCCATGAGGGGGAGGAGACCCAGTACTTC
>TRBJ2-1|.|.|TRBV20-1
CSARGEEFF
TGCAGTGCTAGAGGGGAAGAGTTCTTC
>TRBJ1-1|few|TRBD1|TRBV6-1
CASSTGGWPGGSDTEAFF
TGTGCCAGCAGTACCGGGGGTTGGCCAGGGGGCTCCGACACTGAAGCTTTCTTT
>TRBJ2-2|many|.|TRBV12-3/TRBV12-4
CASRTGPYTGELFF
TGTGCCAGCAGGACGGGACCCTACACCGGGGAGCTGTTTTTT
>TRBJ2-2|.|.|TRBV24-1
CATEETAGTGELFF
TGTGCCACCGAGGAGACAGCGGGCACCGGGGAGCTGTTTTTT
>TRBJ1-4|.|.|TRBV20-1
CSARDLGGANEKLFF
TGCAGTGCTAGAGATCTCGGGGGGGCTAATGAAAAACTGTTTTTT
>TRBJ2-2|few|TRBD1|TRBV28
CASSLTTGSAGELFF
TGTGCCAGCAGTCTAACGACAGGGTCGGCGGGGGAGCTGTTTTTT
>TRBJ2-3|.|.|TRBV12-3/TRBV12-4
CASRGLGTQYF
TGTGCCAGCAGGGGGCTAGGTACGCAGTATTTT
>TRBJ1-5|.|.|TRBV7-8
CASSLQTLSVGGNQPQHF
TGTGCCAGCAGCCTCCAAACCTTAAGCGTCGGGGGGAATCAGCCCCAGCATTTT
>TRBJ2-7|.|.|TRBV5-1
CASSPGLDIGSYEQYF
TGCGCCAGCAGCCCGGGACTCGATATAGGGTCCTACGAGCAGTACTTC
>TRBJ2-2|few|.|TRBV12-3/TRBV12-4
CASSNQGLLPTGELFF
TGTGCCAGCAGTAATCAAGGGCTTCTCCCCACCGGGGAGCTGTTTTTT
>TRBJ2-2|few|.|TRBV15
CATSRPNTGELFF
TGTGCCACCAGCAGACCCAACACCGGGGAGCTGTTTTTT
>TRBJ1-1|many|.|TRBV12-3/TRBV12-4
CASSLTGLWDTEAFF
TGTGCCAGCAGTTTGACAGGTCTTTGGGACACTGAAGCTTTCTTT
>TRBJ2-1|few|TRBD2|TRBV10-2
CASGVGGDNEQFF
TGCGCCAGCGGGGTGGGGGGGGACAATGAGCAGTTCTTC
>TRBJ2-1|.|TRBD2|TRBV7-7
CASSPKREGNYNEQFF
TGTGCCAGCAGCCCAAAGCGGGAGGGAAACTACAATGAGCAGTTCTTC
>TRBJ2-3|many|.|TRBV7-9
CASSFPSTDTQYF
TGTGCCAGCAGCTTTCCTAGCACAGATACGCAGTATTTT
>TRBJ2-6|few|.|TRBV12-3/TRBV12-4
CASSMDGRAGANVLTF
TGTGCCAGCAGTATGGACGGAAGGGCTGGGGCCAACGTCCTGACTTTC
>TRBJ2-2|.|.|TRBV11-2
CASSSWRGELFF
TGTGCCAGCAGCTCGTGGCGGGGGGAGCTGTTTTTT
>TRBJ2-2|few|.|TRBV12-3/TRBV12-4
CASSLINGNTGELFF
TGTGCCAGCAGTTTAATCAACGGGAACACCGGGGAGCTGTTTTTT
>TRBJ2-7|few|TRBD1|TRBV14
CASSDRWDSWQEQYF
TGTGCCAGCAGCGACCGGTGGGACAGTTGGCAAGAGCAGTACTTC
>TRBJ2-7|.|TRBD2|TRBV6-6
CASTSGLTYEQYF
TGTGCCAGCACCTCGGGACTAACCTACGAGCAGTACTTC
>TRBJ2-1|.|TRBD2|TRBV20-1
CSASFALAGTEQFF
TGCAGTGCTAGTTTCGCGCTAGCGGGGACTGAGCAGTTCTTC
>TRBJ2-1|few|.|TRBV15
CATHNEEDNEQFF
TGTGCCACCCACAACGAGGAGGACAATGAGCAGTTCTTC
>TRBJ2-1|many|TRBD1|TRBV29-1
CSVETGTDGEQFF
TGCAGCGTCGAGACAGGGACAGACGGTGAGCAGTTCTTC
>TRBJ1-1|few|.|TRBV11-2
CASSLTLEAFF
TGTGCCAGCAGCTTGACACTTGAAGCTTTCTTT
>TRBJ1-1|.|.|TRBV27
CASSLADSNTEAFF
TGTGCCAGCAGTCTAGCGGACTCCAACACTGAAGCTTTCTTT
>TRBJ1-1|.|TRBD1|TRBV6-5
CASRTTGNEAFF
TGTGCCAGCAGAACGACAGGGAATGAAGCTTTCTTT
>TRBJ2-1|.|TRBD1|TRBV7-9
CASSLTGSNEQFF
TGTGCCAGCAGCTTGACAGGGAGCAATGAGCAGTTCTTC
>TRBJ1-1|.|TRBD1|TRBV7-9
CASSFGQGLEAFF
TGTGCCAGCAGCTTTGGACAGGGATTGGAAGCTTTCTTT
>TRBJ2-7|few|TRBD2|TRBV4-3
CASSQVLAGEYEQYF
TGCGCCAGCAGCCAAGTTCTAGCGGGAGAATACGAGCAGTACTTC
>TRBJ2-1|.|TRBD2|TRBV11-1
CASSLWASGSLSYNEQFF
TGTGCCAGCAGCTTATGGGCTAGCGGGAGCTTATCCTACAATGAGCAGTTCTTC
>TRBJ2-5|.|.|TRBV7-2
CASSPTVQYQETQYF
TGTGCCAGCAGCCCCACCGTCCAGTACCAAGAGACCCAGTACTTC
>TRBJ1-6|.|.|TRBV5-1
CASSSEGNQSPLHF
TGCGCCAGCAGCTCGGAGGGAAATCAGTCACCCCTCCACTTT
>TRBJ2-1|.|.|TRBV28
CASCPPWENSYNEQFF
TGTGCCAGCTGCCCCCCCTGGGAGAATTCCTACAATGAGCAGTTCTTC
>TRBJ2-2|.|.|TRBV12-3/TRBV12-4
CAIRGQGNTGELFF
TGTGCCATCCGAGGGCAGGGGAACACCGGGGAGCTGTTTTTT
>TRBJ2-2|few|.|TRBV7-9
CASSLAVTGTGELFF
TGTGCCAGCAGCTTAGCGGTTACAGGGACCGGGGAGCTGTTTTTT
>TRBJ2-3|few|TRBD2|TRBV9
CASSVAGGPPDTQYF
TGTGCCAGCAGCGTAGCGGGAGGGCCTCCAGATACGCAGTATTTT
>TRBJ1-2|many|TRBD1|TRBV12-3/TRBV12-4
CAGDRGSGYTF
TGTGCCGGCGACAGGGGAAGTGGCTACACCTTC
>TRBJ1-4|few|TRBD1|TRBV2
CASSGTGTNEKLFF
TGTGCCAGCAGTGGGACAGGGACTAATGAAAAACTGTTTTTT
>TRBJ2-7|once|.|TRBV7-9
CASSIWDEQYF
TGTGCCAGCAGCATTTGGGACGAGCAGTACTTC
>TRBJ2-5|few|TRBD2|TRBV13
CASSPGTSGGSYQETQYF
TGTGCCAGCAGCCCTGGGACTAGCGGGGGGTCGTACCAAGAGACCCAGTACTTC
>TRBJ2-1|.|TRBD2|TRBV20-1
CSATSGSIESYNEQFF
TGCAGTGCTACTAGCGGGAGCATAGAATCCTACAATGAGCAGTTCTTC
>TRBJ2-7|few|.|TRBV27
CASSSLGFYEQYF
TGTGCCAGCAGTTCATTAGGGTTCTACGAGCAGTACTTC
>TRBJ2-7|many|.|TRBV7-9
CASSSGDDSYEQYF
TGTGCCAGCAGCTCAGGGGACGACTCCTACGAGCAGTACTTC
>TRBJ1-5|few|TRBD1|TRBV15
CATSTGTASNQPQHF
TGTGCCACCAGCACCGGGACAGCCTCAAATCAGCCCCAGCATTTT
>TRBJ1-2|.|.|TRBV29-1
CSARVLDYGYTF
TGCAGCGCCCGGGTGCTTGACTATGGCTACACCTTC
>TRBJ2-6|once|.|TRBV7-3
CASRLDGHPGANVLTF
TGTGCCAGCAGATTGGACGGGCACCCGGGGGCCAACGTCCTGACTTTC
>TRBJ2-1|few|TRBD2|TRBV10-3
CAISETSAPIRMVDEQFF
TGTGCCATCAGTGAGACTAGCGCCCCAATAAGGATGGTAGATGAGCAGTTCTTC
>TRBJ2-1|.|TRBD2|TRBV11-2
CASSTVGLADYNEQFF
TGTGCCAGCAGCACCGTGGGGCTAGCGGATTACAATGAGCAGTTCTTC
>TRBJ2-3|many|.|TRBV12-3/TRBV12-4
CASSFSATTDTQYF
TGTGCCAGCAGTTTTTCTGCCACCACAGATACGCAGTATTTT
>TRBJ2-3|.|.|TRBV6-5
CASSYDRGPDTQYF
TGTGCCAGCAGTTACGACCGGGGACCAGATACGCAGTATTTT
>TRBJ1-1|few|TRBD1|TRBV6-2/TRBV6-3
CASSQLTRQGTNTEAFF
TGTGCCAGCAGCCAACTAACTCGACAGGGAACGAACACTGAAGCTTTCTTT
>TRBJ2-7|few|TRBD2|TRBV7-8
CASSFWPGLAGEKSYEQYF
TGTGCCAGCAGCTTTTGGCCAGGACTAGCGGGAGAGAAATCCTACGAGCAGTACTTC
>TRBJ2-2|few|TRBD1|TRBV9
CASSSGQGLTGELFF
TGTGCCAGCAGCTCGGGACAGGGTCTGACCGGGGAGCTGTTTTTT